This is a list of T cell receptor beta chains from one sample in a study of blood T cell repertoires in COVID-19. Produced via immunoSEQ multiplex PCR; TCRdb's table is partial and in-frame only. The profile covers 20,000 to 25,000 clones, with around 89% appearing a single time and 5% to 6.5% taken by the ten largest. Sequenced material: peripheral blood. Receptors originate from a human donor in a cohort sampled during active COVID-19. Both conserved end residues are part of each CDR3. D genes are given only for firm matches. Rows may omit the clone size; those that give it use once, few, many or a size class.

clone size: NA; J gene: TRBJ2-3; D gene: NA; V gene: TRBV18; CDR3 protein: CASSPAGTSTDTQYF; CDR3 DNA: TGTGCCAGCTCACCCGCGGGGACTAGCACAGATACGCAGTATTTT
clone size: NA; J gene: TRBJ2-3; D gene: NA; V gene: TRBV5-4; CDR3 protein: CASSFSGMNAQYF; CDR3 DNA: TGTGCCAGCAGCTTTTCAGGGATGAACGCGCAGTATTTT
clone size: NA; J gene: TRBJ1-1; D gene: NA; V gene: TRBV28; CDR3 protein: CASRGLAGYAFF; CDR3 DNA: TGTGCCAGCAGGGGCTTGGCAGGGTATGCTTTCTTT
clone size: NA; J gene: TRBJ1-5; D gene: NA; V gene: TRBV11-2; CDR3 protein: CASSTGQNQPQHF; CDR3 DNA: TGTGCCAGCAGCACTGGACAGAATCAGCCCCAGCATTTT
clone size: NA; J gene: TRBJ1-1; D gene: NA; V gene: TRBV4-1; CDR3 protein: CASSQPGGNTEAFF; CDR3 DNA: TGCGCCAGCAGCCAACCGGGGGGGAACACTGAAGCTTTCTTT
clone size: NA; J gene: TRBJ1-1; D gene: NA; V gene: TRBV6-1; CDR3 protein: CASSEKFSGYTEAFF; CDR3 DNA: TGTGCCAGCAGTGAAAAGTTTTCGGGGTACACTGAAGCTTTCTTT
clone size: NA; J gene: TRBJ2-2; D gene: TRBD1; V gene: TRBV24-1; CDR3 protein: CATSRPGQGTGELFF; CDR3 DNA: TGTGCCACCAGTCGCCCGGGACAGGGGACCGGGGAGCTGTTTTTT
clone size: NA; J gene: TRBJ1-1; D gene: NA; V gene: TRBV29-1; CDR3 protein: CSGAPGGGTEAFF; CDR3 DNA: TGCAGCGGGGCCCCGGGGGGGGGAACTGAAGCTTTCTTT
clone size: NA; J gene: TRBJ2-2; D gene: NA; V gene: TRBV24-1; CDR3 protein: CATRPDTGELFF; CDR3 DNA: TGTGCCACCAGACCAGACACCGGGGAGCTGTTTTTT
clone size: NA; J gene: TRBJ2-1; D gene: NA; V gene: TRBV5-4; CDR3 protein: CASSLAGGAGSYNEQFF; CDR3 DNA: TGTGCCAGCAGCTTGGCTGGCGGGGCAGGGTCCTACAATGAGCAGTTCTTC
clone size: NA; J gene: TRBJ1-1; D gene: NA; V gene: TRBV5-1; CDR3 protein: CASSMSANTEAFF; CDR3 DNA: TGCGCCAGCAGCATGAGCGCTAACACTGAAGCTTTCTTT
clone size: few; J gene: TRBJ2-7; D gene: NA; V gene: TRBV11-2; CDR3 protein: CASSLSQRELYEQYF; CDR3 DNA: TGTGCCAGCAGCTTATCTCAACGGGAACTCTACGAGCAGTACTTC
clone size: NA; J gene: TRBJ1-2; D gene: TRBD1; V gene: TRBV28; CDR3 protein: CASSPGDRVIYGYTF; CDR3 DNA: TGTGCCAGCAGCCCCGGGGACAGGGTAATCTATGGCTACACCTTC
clone size: NA; J gene: TRBJ2-1; D gene: NA; V gene: TRBV5-1; CDR3 protein: CASSLSAYNEQFF; CDR3 DNA: TGCGCCAGCAGCTTGTCAGCCTACAATGAGCAGTTCTTC
clone size: NA; J gene: TRBJ1-2; D gene: NA; V gene: TRBV9; CDR3 protein: CASTPSAQGGARYGYTF; CDR3 DNA: TGTGCCAGCACCCCGAGTGCTCAAGGGGGGGCGCGCTATGGCTACACCTTC